The present T cell receptor (beta chain) was sequenced within a study of blood T cell repertoires in COVID-19. Overall study context: Samples of COVID-19 (acute and convalescent) were obtained from the United States, Italy and Spain.

Per germline, CDR1 LNHDA and CDR2 SQIVND (reference sequence). With V trimmed by 3 bases and J by 1 base, 9 bases remained unmatched. The CDR3 is 17 residues long. TCRdb keeps only in-frame clones here, not all; method: immunoSEQ multiplex PCR. This table has about 160,000 clones, around 85% appearing once. Source material: peripheral blood. The receptor was derived from a woman aged 65 to 85 with acute or convalescent COVID-19. This rearrangement joins TRBV19 to TRBJ2-4; 7 bases are shared with TRBD2. As DNA, the CDR3 is TGTGCCAGTAGTATTGACTTGGGCGGGAGCGCCAAAAACATTCAGTACTTC. Its protein is CASSIDLGGSAKNIQYF.